The 17 T cell receptor beta chains given below trace back to one sample, sequenced in a study of T-cell memory formation after mild COVID-19. TCRdb analysed the 5' RACE reads with MiXCR anew, one entry per CDR3 protein. The table records roughly 350,000 distinct CDR3 sequences, 25% to 30% of them present only once. Sequenced material: PBMCs or a T cell subset sorted from them (not recorded which). Every receptor here comes from an adult woman who had mild COVID-19 (a few samples of this study predate the infection). Cell type and time point are not known.

The chain carries TRBV9 and TRBJ2-5, with 9 bases aligning to TRBD1. V dropped 4 bases and J dropped 5; count of bases not matched to a gene: 12. In germline, CDR1 is SGDLS, CDR2 YYNGEE. The length of the CDR3 is 16 residues. CDR3 residues: CASSPVDRGITETQYF. Written as DNA, the CDR3 is TGTGCCAGCAGCCCCGTGGACAGGGGCATCACGGAGACCCAGTACTTC.

This rearrangement joins TRBV9 to TRBJ2-7, with 12 bases that match TRBD2. The CDR3 loop spans 17 amino acids. From germline, CDR1 is SGDLS and CDR2 YYNGEE. Unmatched junction bases numbered 7, after V lost 3 bases and J lost 0 bases. CDR3 DNA: TGTGCCAGCAGCGCCGGACTAGCGGGAATCTCCTCCTACGAGCAGTACTTC. Protein product: CASSAGLAGISSYEQYF.

The chain is built from TRBV4-3 and TRBJ2-5, with no clear D. The V gene's germline CDR1 is LGHNA and CDR2 YSLEER. Trimming removed 0 bases at V and 3 bases at J, with 17 bases between. The CDR3 contains 17 residues. CDR3 sequence (DNA): TGCGCCAGCAGCCAAGATCCCCTTAGTAATTACGAAGAGACCCAGTACTTC. Translation: CASSQDPLSNYEETQYF.

This chain links TRBV23-1 with TRBJ2-1; 8 positions agree with TRBD1. TRBV23-1 is an ORF, and what it does is uncertain. After removal of 3 bases from V and 10 bases from J, the junction contained 23 bases not matched to a gene. This CDR3 region has 19 residues. The CDR3 nucleotides read TGCGCCAGCAGTCACGGATCGTGCAGGGGGCCCCATCCGAGCAAGGAGCAGTTCTTC. It yields the protein CASSHGSCRGPHPSKEQFF.

Only a few counts were recorded for this clonotype. The chain joins TRBV7-2 to TRBJ2-5, with 11 bases that match TRBD2. This CDR3 has 16 residues. V was pared by 0 bases and J by 1 base, with 1 base of the junction left unmatched. Germline-derived CDR1 and CDR2 are SGHTA and FQGNSA. The CDR3, as DNA: TGTGCCAGCAGCTTAGCGGGGACTAGCGGCCAAGAGACCCAGTACTTC. Encoded protein: CASSLAGTSGQETQYF.

This clonotype was detected only a few times. The chain couples TRBV10-3 to TRBJ2-7; 9 nucleotides match TRBD2. V shed 7 bases and J 6 bases; nucleotides not matched to a gene: 7. The CDR3 runs to 13 residues. From germline, CDR1 is ENHRY and CDR2 SYGVKD. CDR3 bases: TGTGCCATCAATCCGGGACTAGCTAGCGAGCAGTACTTC. It encodes CAINPGLASEQYF.

This clonotype was detected a few times. The chain combines TRBV24-1 with TRBJ2-2; D gene uncertain. Germline values: CDR1 KGHDR, CDR2 SFDVKD. Trimming took 3 bases from V and 2 from J, leaving 15 bases between them. This CDR3 region has 17 residues. CDR3 region: CATSDAGPKDNTGELFF. The CDR3 nucleotides are TGTGCCACCAGTGATGCCGGACCTAAAGATAACACCGGGGAGCTGTTTTTT.

This clonotype has just a few counts. The gene calls are TRBV27 and TRBJ2-7, with 8 positions matching TRBD1. J lost 4 bases, V lost 0 bases, and 5 bases had no gene match. The CDR3 covers 15 residues. Germline V gene data show CDR1 as MNHEY and CDR2 as SMNVEV (reference sequence). This CDR3 is CASSLSQGEWYEQYF. The CDR3 nucleotides are TGTGCCAGCAGTTTATCACAGGGGGAGTGGTACGAGCAGTACTTC.

The chain joins TRBV29-1 to TRBJ1-1, with D tentatively TRBD1 (5 bases). The CDR3 loop spans 15 amino acids. Germline V gene data show CDR1 as SQVTM and CDR2 as ANQGSEA. The CDR3 bases are TGCAACGAATCCACGGGGGTTGGGCTTAACACTGAAGCTTTCTTT. Translation gives CNESTGVGLNTEAFF. Combining the CDR3 with reference TRBV29-1 and TRBJ1-1 gives the whole variable domain SAVISQKPSRDICQRGTSLTIQCQVDSQVTMMFWYRQQPGQSLTLIATANQGSEATYESGFVIDKFPISRPNLTFSTLTVSNMSPEDSSIYLCNESTGVGLNTEAFFGQGTRLTVV.

This clonotype was found many times. This chain joins TRBV11-2 and TRBJ2-3, with TRBD2 identical over 7 bases. V gave up 5 bases and J gave up 3 bases; unmatched junction bases: 8. CDR1 and CDR2 from the germline V gene are SGHAT and FQNNGV. The CDR3 length is 15 residues. The CDR3 DNA is TGTGCCAGCAGCCCCCAACTAGCGTCAACAGATACGCAGTATTTT. Protein: CASSPQLASTDTQYF.

The sample holds a few counts of this clonotype. The chain recombines TRBV5-1 with TRBJ1-1; D is uncertain. CDR3 length: 15 amino acids. V was trimmed by 4 bases and J by 7 bases, leaving 20 bases between them. Germline V gene lookup returns CDR1 SGHRS and CDR2 YFSETQ. The CDR3 coding sequence is TGCGCCAGCAGCGATGGCCTCGTTTTTAGTAATGAAGCTTTCTTT. Its translation is CASSDGLVFSNEAFF.

The chain carries TRBV30 and TRBJ1-4; 10 bases are a match to TRBD1. Germline values: CDR1 GTSNPN, CDR2 SVGIG (reference sequence). CDR3 length: 14 residues. After removal of 3 bases from V and 7 bases from J, the junction contained 5 bases not matched to a gene. Written as DNA, the CDR3 is TGTGCCTGGAGCGGGACAGGGGAAGTTGAAAAACTGTTTTTT. Its protein product is CAWSGTGEVEKLFF.

V gene TRBV7-2 combines with J gene TRBJ2-5, with D perhaps assigned TRBD1 or TRBD2 (5 bases each). The germline CDR1 and CDR2 sequences are SGHTA and FQGNSA. V lost 5 bases and J 1 base, leaving 11 bases between the germline ends. This CDR3 comprises 14 residues. The DNA for the CDR3 is TGTGCCAGCAGCCCGACCGGGGCCCAAGAGACCCAGTACTTC. Residues: CASSPTGAQETQYF. Full variable domain (remainder filled in from reference TRBV7-2 and TRBJ2-5): GAGVSQSPSNKVTEKGKDVELRCDPISGHTALYWYRQSLGQGLEFLIYFQGNSAPDKSGLPSDRFSAERTGGSVSTLTIQRTQQEDSAVYLCASSPTGAQETQYFGPGTRLLVL.

The chain has TRBV6-5 and TRBJ1-1; TRBD1 agrees at 12 bases. Germline assignment: CDR1 MNHEY and CDR2 SVGAGI. J was trimmed by 11 bases and V by 8 bases; bases with no gene match: 15. CDR3 size: 15 residues. In DNA form, the CDR3 reads TGTGCCAGCCGAAAAGCCCCGGGACAGGGGGCGCATGCTTTCTTT. Translated, it gives CASRKAPGQGAHAFF.

The chain combines TRBV5-6 with TRBJ1-1; D unresolved. Trimming stripped 2 bases from V and 6 bases from J, with 11 bases between. This CDR3 is 13 amino acids long. In germline, CDR1 is SGHDT, CDR2 YYEEEE. CDR3 DNA sequence: TGTGCCAGCAGCTTCGGAGGTGGCGCTGAAGCTTTCTTT. It yields the protein CASSFGGGAEAFF.

This clonotype showed up just once. V gene TRBV11-2 combines with J gene TRBJ2-1; 9 nucleotides agree with TRBD2. With V trimmed by 1 base and J by 10 bases, 23 bases remained unmatched. The germline V gene encodes CDR1 SGHAT and CDR2 FQNNGV. There are 20 residues in the CDR3. The CDR3 sequence: CASSLVGTTLAGSIAHEQFF. The CDR3 DNA sequence: TGTGCCAGCAGCTTAGTAGGAACGACACTAGCGGGTTCTATCGCGCACGAGCAGTTCTTC.

In this sample, this clonotype turned up once. V gene TRBV12-3 or TRBV12-4 combines with J gene TRBJ1-6; D unresolved. This CDR3 is 15 amino acids long. Trimming took 6 bases from V and 6 from J, leaving 15 bases between them. CDR3 in DNA: TGTGCCAGCAGGGGTGGTTATGTGCGTAATTCACCCCTCCACTTT. The encoded protein is CASRGGYVRNSPLHF.